The present entry profiles one TCR beta chain with its context. This specimen comes from a study of shared clonotypes between healthy human individuals. CD45RO-negative cells were positively selected for CCR7, leaving out terminally differentiated effector memory CD45RA+ cells. This table comes from immunoSEQ multiplex PCR, and its TCRdb copy is limited to in-frame clones, with some not included. The sample holds about 580,000 clones, 98% seen once. V lost 7 bases and J lost 1, with 20 bases in between. CDR3 length: 16 residues. Germline-derived CDR1 and CDR2 are SNHLY and FYNNEI. The sequence derives from a man aged 25-45 years in good health. This sequence joins TRBV2 and TRBJ2-7; D not resolved. The sample taken for sequencing was naive CD8+ T cells sorted from blood. The CDR3 bases are TGTGCCAGCACGGCTCGGGTGCCAGTAAGGTCCTACGAGCAGTACTTC. Its translation: CASTARVPVRSYEQYF.